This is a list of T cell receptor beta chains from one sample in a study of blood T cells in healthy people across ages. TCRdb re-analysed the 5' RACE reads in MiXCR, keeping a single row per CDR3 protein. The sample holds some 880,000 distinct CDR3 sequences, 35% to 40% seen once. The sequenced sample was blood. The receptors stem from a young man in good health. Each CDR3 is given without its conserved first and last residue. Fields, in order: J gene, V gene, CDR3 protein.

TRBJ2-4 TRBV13 ASSSRSLRTGPVAKNIQY
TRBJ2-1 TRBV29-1 SVEGYSGGSHSYNEQF
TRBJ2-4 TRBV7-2 ASSTIGGPYNEQY
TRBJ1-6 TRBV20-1 SANPLRAQPLH
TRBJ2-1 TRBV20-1 SASGGAANEQF
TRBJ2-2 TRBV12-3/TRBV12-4 ASSLEGTGFAGELF
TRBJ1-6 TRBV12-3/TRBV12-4 ASSPFFAGSPLH
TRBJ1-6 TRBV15 ATSGDRGGNSPLH
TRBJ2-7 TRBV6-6 ASSGIDRGPYEQY
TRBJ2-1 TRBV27 ASSLKQGNEQF
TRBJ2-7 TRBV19 ASSPYFTDSEQY
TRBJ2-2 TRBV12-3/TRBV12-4 ASSLGQAVDTGELF
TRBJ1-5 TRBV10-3 AIGLTGGNQPQH
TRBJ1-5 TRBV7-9 ASSADISNQPQH
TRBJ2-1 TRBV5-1 ASSPTGEFSSYNEQF
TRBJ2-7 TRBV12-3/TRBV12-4 AVSLAGHSYEQY
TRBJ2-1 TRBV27 ASSFLGGSYNEQF
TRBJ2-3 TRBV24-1 ATSDDPTGSTDTQY
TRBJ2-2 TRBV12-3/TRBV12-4 ATMVYLTGGNTGELF
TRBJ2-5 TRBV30 AWSDLAGTQETQY
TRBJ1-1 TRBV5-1 ASSLRDPPGAF
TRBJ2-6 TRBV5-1 ASSWDGVSGANVLT
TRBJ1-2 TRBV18 ASAQGDYGYT
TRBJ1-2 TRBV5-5 ASSLAVGEHT
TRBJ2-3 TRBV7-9 ASSHQGPGDAQY
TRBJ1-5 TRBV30 AWSQSNQPQH
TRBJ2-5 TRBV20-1 SARWGTRETQY
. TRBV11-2 ASSLGVGTASSYNEQY
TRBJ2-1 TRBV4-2 ASSQDLIRGQDGEQF
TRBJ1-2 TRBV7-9 ASSPGQGANTNYGYT
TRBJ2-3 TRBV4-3 ASSQEVWGLSTDTQY
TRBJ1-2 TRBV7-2 ASSEDTTPANYGYT
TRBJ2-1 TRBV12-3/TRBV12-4 ASSSTESSYNEQF
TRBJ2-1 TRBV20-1 SADEIRDSGSYNEQF
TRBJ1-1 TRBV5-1 ASSWVSNTEAF
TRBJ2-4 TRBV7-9 ASSPDRENIQY
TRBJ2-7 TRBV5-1 ASGTGGLSYEQY
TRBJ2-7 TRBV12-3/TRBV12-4 ASSLATSGGSSYEQY
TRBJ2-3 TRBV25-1 ASSEYRDLTDTQY
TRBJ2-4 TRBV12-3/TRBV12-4 ASSVPGLNIQY
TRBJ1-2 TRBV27 ASILGGSYGYT
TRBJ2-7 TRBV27 ASSFSTGAPYNEQY
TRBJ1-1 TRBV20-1 SARPGGQTEAF
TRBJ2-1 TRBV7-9 ASSPRLGRNEQF
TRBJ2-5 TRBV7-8 ASSSRTEQY
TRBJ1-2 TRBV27 ASSPGGSHGYGYT
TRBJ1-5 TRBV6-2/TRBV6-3 ASSYEVSNQPQH
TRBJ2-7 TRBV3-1 ASSQYMGTGYEQY
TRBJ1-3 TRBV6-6 ASSSTRNTIY